These T cell receptor beta chains were read from a single sample in a study of shared clonotypes between healthy human individuals. Profiled with immunoSEQ multiplex PCR; TCRdb holds only in-frame clones, not every one. The table records about 110,000 clones, around 68% of them present only once. The specimen sequenced was memory CD8+ T cells sorted from blood. These receptors were collected from a young woman in good health. CDR3s include the opening cysteine and the closing phenylalanine or tryptophan. The D gene is left open where the match is weak. The size of a clone is reported for some rows only, either as once, few or many, or as a class for expanded clones.

d_call j_call v_call clone_size cdr3_aa cdr3_nt
. TRBJ1-2 TRBV6-4 . CASSYSVWETGNYGYTF TGTGCCAGCAGTTACTCGGTTTGGGAGACAGGAAACTATGGCTACACCTTC
. TRBJ1-5 TRBV21-1 . CASSKGKDQPQHF TGTGCCAGCAGCAAGGGGAAAGATCAGCCCCAGCATTTT
. TRBJ2-3 TRBV2 . CASSELVADSGTDTQYF TGTGCCAGCAGTGAACTAGTAGCCGACAGTGGCACAGATACGCAGTATTTT
. TRBJ2-3 TRBV5-4 . CASSPGTYDTDTQYF TGTGCCAGCAGCCCCGGGACTTACGACACAGATACGCAGTATTTT
. TRBJ2-1 TRBV19 . CASSAWWAEDNEQFF TGTGCCAGTAGTGCCTGGTGGGCGGAAGACAATGAGCAGTTCTTC
TRBD1 TRBJ2-5 TRBV5-1 . CASSLTGERETQYF TGCGCCAGCAGCTTGACAGGGGAGAGGGAGACCCAGTACTTC
. TRBJ2-7 TRBV5-4 . CASSLSGNSYEQYF TGTGCCAGCAGCTTGTCTGGGAACTCCTACGAGCAGTACTTC
. TRBJ2-6 TRBV6-7 . CASSSVLQSRANVLTF TGTGCCAGCAGTAGCGTTTTACAAAGTCGGGCCAACGTCCTGACTTTC
TRBD1 TRBJ1-1 TRBV19 . CASSPDRGGTEAFF TGTGCCAGTAGCCCCGACAGGGGGGGAACTGAAGCTTTCTTT
TRBD2 TRBJ2-1 TRBV5-4 . CASSLVSGGRNEQFF TGTGCCAGCAGCTTGGTATCGGGAGGTAGGAATGAGCAGTTCTTC
. TRBJ1-2 TRBV6-1 . CASSELNSANYGYTF TGTGCCAGCAGTGAACTCAACAGTGCTAACTATGGCTACACCTTC
TRBD2 TRBJ2-7 TRBV6-1 . CASSLTSGMGEQYF TGTGCCAGCAGTTTGACTAGCGGGATGGGCGAGCAGTACTTC
. TRBJ2-2 TRBV6-5 . CASSSLLRGNTGELFF TGTGCCAGCAGTTCCCTACTTAGGGGGAACACCGGGGAGCTGTTTTTT
TRBD2 TRBJ2-2 TRBV4-1 . CASSHRGGPINTGELFF TGCGCCAGCAGCCATCGGGGGGGACCAATCAACACCGGGGAGCTGTTTTTT
. TRBJ2-7 TRBV7-8 . CASSLSLGAEAYEQYF TGTGCCAGCAGCTTAAGCTTAGGGGCCGAAGCCTACGAGCAGTACTTC
. TRBJ2-7 TRBV6-5 few CASSYGGAGVYEQYF TGTGCCAGCAGTTACGGGGGGGCCGGGGTCTACGAGCAGTACTTC
. TRBJ1-2 TRBV5-6 once CASSRGGAIYGYTF TGTGCCAGCAGCCGCGGGGGGGCGATTTATGGCTACACCTTC
TRBD1 TRBJ1-1 TRBV5-6 few CASSLAEQGAVTEAFF TGTGCCAGCAGCTTGGCCGAACAGGGGGCTGTAACTGAAGCTTTCTTT
. TRBJ2-1 TRBV4-2 . CASSPTRDEQFF TGTGCCAGCAGCCCGACCAGGGATGAGCAGTTCTTC
. TRBJ1-5 TRBV7-3 . CASSYNRDQPQHF TGTGCCAGCAGCTACAACAGGGATCAGCCCCAGCATTTT
. TRBJ1-5 TRBV5-6 . CASSLGCGESQPQHF TGTGCCAGCAGCTTGGGATGCGGAGAAAGTCAGCCCCAGCATTTT
TRBD2 TRBJ2-2 TRBV6-1 medium-sized CASASGTGAGELFF TGTGCCAGCGCTAGCGGGACTGGGGCCGGGGAGCTGTTTTTT
. TRBJ2-2 TRBV19 . CASSRRASRTGELFF TGTGCCAGTAGTCGAAGGGCTAGCCGGACCGGGGAGCTGTTTTTT
TRBD2 TRBJ2-1 TRBV7-2 few CASSHRLAGGHEQFF TGTGCCAGCAGCCACCGTTTAGCGGGAGGGCATGAGCAGTTCTTC
TRBD1 TRBJ1-3 TRBV9 . CASSVATGGASGNTIYF TGTGCCAGCAGCGTAGCTACAGGGGGCGCTTCCGGAAACACCATATATTTT
. TRBJ2-7 TRBV27 . CASGGGGFEQYF TGTGCCAGCGGAGGAGGGGGCTTCGAGCAGTACTTC
TRBD2 TRBJ2-7 TRBV2 many CASSEVAGELFYEQYF TGTGCCAGCAGCGAAGTGGCGGGGGAGTTGTTCTACGAGCAGTACTTC
. TRBJ1-1 TRBV27 . CASSLRLEMNTEAFF TGTGCCAGCAGTTTGAGGTTAGAAATGAACACTGAAGCTTTCTTT
. TRBJ1-6 TRBV18 . CASSASGVPLHF TGTGCCAGCTCAGCATCCGGCGTACCCCTCCACTTT
. TRBJ2-7 TRBV2 . CASSEAFLARLYEQYF TGTGCCAGCAGTGAAGCGTTTTTAGCGCGACTCTACGAGCAGTACTTC
TRBD2 TRBJ2-1 TRBV7-2 once CASSPPGGYNEQFF TGTGCCAGCAGCCCGCCGGGAGGCTACAATGAGCAGTTCTTC
. TRBJ2-7 TRBV27 . CASSHSVLGGLLAEGSYEQYF TGTGCCAGCAGCCATTCGGTGCTTGGGGGCCTGCTAGCGGAAGGTTCCTACGAGCAGTACTTC
. TRBJ1-1 TRBV6-4 many CASSERTDGGQKAFF TGTGCCAGCAGTGAAAGGACTGACGGCGGTCAAAAAGCTTTCTTT
. TRBJ1-1 TRBV28 . CASSNQRWGTENTEAFF TGTGCCAGCAGTAACCAGCGATGGGGGACGGAGAACACTGAAGCTTTCTTT
TRBD1 TRBJ1-2 TRBV2 . CARVTGANYGYTF TGTGCCCGCGTGACAGGGGCCAACTATGGCTACACCTTC
TRBD2 TRBJ2-7 TRBV2 . CASSGTSQSYEQYF TGTGCCAGCAGTGGGACTAGTCAGTCCTACGAGCAGTACTTC
. TRBJ2-7 TRBV5-6 . CASSWRISSYEQYF TGTGCCAGCAGCTGGAGGATCAGCTCCTACGAGCAGTACTTC
. TRBJ1-2 TRBV28 . CASSLTTGAAGYTF TGTGCCAGCAGTTTAACTACTGGGGCTGCTGGCTACACCTTC
. TRBJ2-7 TRBV2 once CASSTEPAAEDSPTYEQYF TGTGCCTCATCCACGGAACCAGCTGCGGAGGACTCCCCTACCTACGAGCAGTACTTC
. TRBJ2-4 TRBV21-1 . CASSKEVIGVGDIQYF TGTGCCAGCAGCAAAGAAGTTATAGGGGTAGGAGACATTCAGTACTTC
TRBD1 TRBJ2-7 TRBV29-1 . CSVEEWMTGGPYEQYF TGCAGCGTTGAAGAATGGATGACAGGGGGCCCCTACGAGCAGTACTTC
. TRBJ2-5 TRBV9 . CASSVAGTQETQYF TGTGCCAGCAGCGTGGCTGGCACTCAAGAGACCCAGTACTTC
. TRBJ2-7 TRBV27 . CASSQESSPMVYEQYF TGTGCCAGCAGCCAAGAGTCCTCCCCTATGGTCTACGAGCAGTACTTC
. TRBJ2-1 TRBV19 . CASSHKTGPGGDEQFF TGTGCCAGTAGTCACAAAACCGGCCCCGGCGGAGATGAGCAGTTCTTC
TRBD1 TRBJ2-5 TRBV6-1 . CASSVDWTGTETQYF TGTGCCAGCAGTGTAGATTGGACAGGGACGGAGACCCAGTACTTC